This T cell receptor (beta chain) was obtained from a study of blood T cell repertoires in COVID-19 (TCRdb year 2020). Some background on the complete study: Collaborator samples came from the United States, Italy and Spain and covered acute and convalescent phases of COVID-19. Deeply sampled blood TCRbeta repertoires from subjects exposed to, actively infected with, or recovered from COVID-19 were included in the dataset. Nearly every sample came with metadata listing a de-identified subject ID, COVID-19 status, age in years and sex. The samples were drawn from two sources: the first 160 participants of the ongoing ImmuneRACE study, and 950 to 1,500 subjects contributed by 6 global collaborators. A freely available public database, intended as a resource for researchers studying the immune response to SARS-CoV-2, is where the repertoires were released. HLA class I and class II types, where available, came from metadata supplied by the sample provider rather than from assay-based typing. The material from the prospective study consisted of cDNA or gDNA derived from T cells, B-cell-depleted T cells, or PBMCs. Study-wide conclusions, independent of this receptor: Clinical and demographic metadata were provided uncurated, with the amount varying by source and participant.

Concerning this clone itself: Its antigen remains undetermined. No much larger clone is present one base from it, and per-base qualities are unavailable.

Participants in the prospective study were aged roughly 18 to 89 years, lived in 20 to 30 United States geographic areas, and enrolled through a virtual design. In the prospective study, cohorts were assigned on the basis of participant-reported clinical history obtained from a screening survey and a study questionnaire. Exposed participants had been in contact with someone with a PCR-confirmed or clinician-diagnosed COVID-19 case within 2 weeks of study entry. In the prospective study, whole blood, serum and a nasopharyngeal or oropharyngeal swab were collected from each participant by mobile phlebotomists. Participants in the prospective study had the option to provide additional blood draws and questionnaires over an approximately 2-month period. Blood samples from the prospective study were shipped frozen or at room temperature prior to DNA extraction. The CDR3 runs 14 amino acids, cysteine and phenylalanine included. Kept here is only the CDR3 DNA, which spans 42 bases and is read in frame from base 1. The germline V gene yields SQVTM for CDR1 and ANQGSEA for CDR2. V is reduced by 8 bases and J by 3 bases, leaving a spacing of 19 bases between them.

TCRbeta CDR3 regions were amplified from genomic DNA by means of the immunoSEQ Assay, a bias-controlled multiplex PCR. The paper's data handling went like this. Nucleated cell counts per sample were estimated from amplification of reference gene primers within the assay. To quantify the absolute abundance of each unique TCRbeta CDR3 rearrangement, sequence reads were collapsed and filtered. For each sample, productive Simpson clonality was calculated by taking the square root of Simpson's diversity index across productive rearrangements. TCRdb took this table from immuneACCESS and kept in-frame rearrangements with V and J called. Such tables lack part of the clones; where checked against another copy, unresolved V genes explain under half of the gap, and the rest is unexplained. The DNA gave D and trimming, while V, J and clone size come from that table. Counted in this sample were hundreds of thousands of clones; 85% to 90% of them appeared once. The ten largest clones take up about 1% of the sample.

The specimen sequenced was PBMCs or T cells enriched from blood (not recorded which). The origin of this receptor is a man aged 45-60 years who had been exposed to COVID-19. This chain joins TRBV29-1 to TRBJ1-1; the D gene is possibly TRBD1, with 5 bases matching. The CDR3: CSPSKGAGDTEAFF. The DNA sequence is TGCAGCCCCTCCAAAGGAGCGGGGGACACTGAAGCTTTCTTT.